The entry that follows covers one T cell receptor beta chain sequence. An immunoSEQ assay, version v3.0, was performed at survey level. Sequencing was performed with immunoSEQ multiplex PCR; in TCRdb, only in-frame clones are kept and a portion is missing. This table holds tens of thousands of clones, 93% found once. The record originates from a study of long-term antiretroviral therapy in people with HIV. V lost 5 bases and J lost 5; bases outside the gene matches: 2. The germline gives CDR1 SGHTA, CDR2 FQGNSA. The CDR3 is 14 residues long. V is TRBV7-2 and J is TRBJ2-1, with 11 bases aligning to TRBD1. The sequence derives from a woman aged 40 to 50 with HIV. Source: unsorted PBMCs, taken almost 6.7 years after starting antiretroviral therapy. This CDR3 reads CASSKDRGHNEQFF. Written as DNA, the CDR3 is TGTGCCAGCAGCAAGGACAGGGGGCACAATGAGCAGTTCTTC.